This T cell receptor (beta chain) was sequenced during a study of T cells in Graves' hyperthyroidism and ophthalmopathy. About the study: Peripheral blood samples were taken at initial diagnosis, prior to any treatment.

This clonotype has at least ten counts. The J segment lost 4 bases and the V segment lost 5 bases, leaving 9 bases of the junction unmatched. The germline V gene has CDR1 KGHDR and CDR2 SFDVKD. The CDR3 length is 16 residues. Clinical Activity Scores of at least 3, NOSPECS grades of at least 4 and durations under 3 months characterized ophthalmopathy patients. Uncontrolled infection, other autoimmune disease, pregnancy or lactation excluded patients. RNA transcripts gave rise to amplified TCR beta CDR3 regions. Using the HTBI primer set, a first-round RT-PCR was run on the TCR CDR3. MiXCR, applied by TCRdb to the multiplex PCR reads, yields one record per CDR3 protein. The table shows 500,000 or so distinct CDR3 sequences, with approximately 17% occurring only once.

The sample comprised blood. The TCR sequence derives from a woman younger than 35 with Graves' ophthalmopathy. The chain recombines TRBV24-1 with TRBJ2-3; TRBD1 matches at 9 bases. The CDR3 here is CATSGTIGTGSDTQYF. The CDR3 DNA sequence: TGTGCCACCAGTGGTACTATCGGGACAGGGTCAGATACGCAGTATTTT.